What follows are 7 T cell receptor beta chains derived from one specimen sequenced in a study of cytomegalovirus exposure and HLA in healthy donors. Primers: 60 Vbeta forward and 13 Jbeta reverse. Clones were read by immunoSEQ multiplex PCR, and TCRdb kept only the in-frame ones, dropping some. The data contain about 99,000 clones, 60% to 85% of them singletons. The sequenced sample was PBMCs. All receptors come from a woman between 18 and 30 years old in good health and CMV-seropositive.

The chain carries TRBV7-9 and TRBJ1-4, with D unresolved. The CDR3 loop spans 12 amino acids. V was shortened by 5 bases and J by 12 bases, with 13 bases between the two germline ends. Germline V lookup: CDR1 SEHNR, CDR2 FQNEAQ (reference sequence). In DNA, the CDR3 is TGTGCCAGCAGCGACCAGGCCCTCCAACTGTTTTTT. Translated: CASSDQALQLFF.

The V gene is TRBV28, the J gene TRBJ2-5; 7 nucleotides align to TRBD2. The V and J ends lost 8 bases and 0 bases, in that order; junction bases with no gene match: 15. The CDR3 is made up of 17 amino acids. Germline CDR1 is MDHEN and CDR2 is SYDVKM. This CDR3 is CASYPLVGGAYQETQYF. For the CDR3, the DNA is TGTGCCAGCTACCCCCTTGTGGGAGGGGCCTACCAAGAGACCCAGTACTTC.

This chain uses TRBV10-3 with TRBJ2-7; tentative D call: TRBD2 (5 bases). Trimming left V 2 bases short and J 3 bases short, with 14 bases between. The CDR3 extends over 15 amino acids. Germline-derived CDR1 and CDR2 are ENHRY and SYGVKD. The CDR3 here is CAISEVGREGYEQYF. In nucleotides, the CDR3 is TGTGCCATCAGTGAGGTCGGGCGCGAGGGCTACGAGCAGTACTTC.

The chain is built from TRBV15 and TRBJ1-5, with 8 nucleotides matching TRBD1. V lost 5 bases, J lost 5 bases, and 8 bases stayed unmatched. CDR1 is LNHNV, CDR2 YYDKDF, per germline (reference sequence). CDR3 size: 15 residues. The CDR3 sequence: CATSETRGPDQPQHF. CDR3 DNA sequence: TGTGCCACCAGCGAAACCAGGGGGCCCGATCAGCCCCAGCATTTT.

The rearrangement joins TRBV6-5 to TRBJ2-3, with 9 bases aligning to TRBD2. The CDR3 is 15 amino acids. The germline gives CDR1 MNHEY, CDR2 SVGAGI. Trimming removed 6 bases from V and 2 bases from J; junction bases left unmatched: 6. The chain's CDR3 is CASSLAGVFTDTQYF. DNA of the CDR3: TGTGCCAGCAGCTTAGCGGGAGTCTTCACAGATACGCAGTATTTT.

The gene calls are TRBV5-6 and TRBJ2-7; D possibly corresponds to TRBD1 (6 bases). This CDR3 is built from 15 residues. V was cut by 4 bases and J by 1 base, with 15 bases left in between. Per the germline V gene, CDR1 is SGHDT and CDR2 is YYEEEE. The CDR3 spells CASSEPGTPSYEQYF. CDR3 sequence (DNA): TGTGCCAGCAGCGAACCCGGGACACCTTCCTACGAGCAGTACTTC.

This clone is large within its sample. This chain uses TRBV18 with TRBJ2-3, with 8 bases lining up with TRBD2. The CDR3 has 17 residues. V trimming: 2 bases; J trimming: 6 bases; junction bases outside the gene matches: 13. Germline V gene data show CDR1 as KGHSH and CDR2 as LQKENI. CDR3 DNA sequence: TGTGCCAGCTCACCAGGAGGGCAGCGGGGGCCCGGGGATACGCAGTATTTT. It yields the protein CASSPGGQRGPGDTQYF.